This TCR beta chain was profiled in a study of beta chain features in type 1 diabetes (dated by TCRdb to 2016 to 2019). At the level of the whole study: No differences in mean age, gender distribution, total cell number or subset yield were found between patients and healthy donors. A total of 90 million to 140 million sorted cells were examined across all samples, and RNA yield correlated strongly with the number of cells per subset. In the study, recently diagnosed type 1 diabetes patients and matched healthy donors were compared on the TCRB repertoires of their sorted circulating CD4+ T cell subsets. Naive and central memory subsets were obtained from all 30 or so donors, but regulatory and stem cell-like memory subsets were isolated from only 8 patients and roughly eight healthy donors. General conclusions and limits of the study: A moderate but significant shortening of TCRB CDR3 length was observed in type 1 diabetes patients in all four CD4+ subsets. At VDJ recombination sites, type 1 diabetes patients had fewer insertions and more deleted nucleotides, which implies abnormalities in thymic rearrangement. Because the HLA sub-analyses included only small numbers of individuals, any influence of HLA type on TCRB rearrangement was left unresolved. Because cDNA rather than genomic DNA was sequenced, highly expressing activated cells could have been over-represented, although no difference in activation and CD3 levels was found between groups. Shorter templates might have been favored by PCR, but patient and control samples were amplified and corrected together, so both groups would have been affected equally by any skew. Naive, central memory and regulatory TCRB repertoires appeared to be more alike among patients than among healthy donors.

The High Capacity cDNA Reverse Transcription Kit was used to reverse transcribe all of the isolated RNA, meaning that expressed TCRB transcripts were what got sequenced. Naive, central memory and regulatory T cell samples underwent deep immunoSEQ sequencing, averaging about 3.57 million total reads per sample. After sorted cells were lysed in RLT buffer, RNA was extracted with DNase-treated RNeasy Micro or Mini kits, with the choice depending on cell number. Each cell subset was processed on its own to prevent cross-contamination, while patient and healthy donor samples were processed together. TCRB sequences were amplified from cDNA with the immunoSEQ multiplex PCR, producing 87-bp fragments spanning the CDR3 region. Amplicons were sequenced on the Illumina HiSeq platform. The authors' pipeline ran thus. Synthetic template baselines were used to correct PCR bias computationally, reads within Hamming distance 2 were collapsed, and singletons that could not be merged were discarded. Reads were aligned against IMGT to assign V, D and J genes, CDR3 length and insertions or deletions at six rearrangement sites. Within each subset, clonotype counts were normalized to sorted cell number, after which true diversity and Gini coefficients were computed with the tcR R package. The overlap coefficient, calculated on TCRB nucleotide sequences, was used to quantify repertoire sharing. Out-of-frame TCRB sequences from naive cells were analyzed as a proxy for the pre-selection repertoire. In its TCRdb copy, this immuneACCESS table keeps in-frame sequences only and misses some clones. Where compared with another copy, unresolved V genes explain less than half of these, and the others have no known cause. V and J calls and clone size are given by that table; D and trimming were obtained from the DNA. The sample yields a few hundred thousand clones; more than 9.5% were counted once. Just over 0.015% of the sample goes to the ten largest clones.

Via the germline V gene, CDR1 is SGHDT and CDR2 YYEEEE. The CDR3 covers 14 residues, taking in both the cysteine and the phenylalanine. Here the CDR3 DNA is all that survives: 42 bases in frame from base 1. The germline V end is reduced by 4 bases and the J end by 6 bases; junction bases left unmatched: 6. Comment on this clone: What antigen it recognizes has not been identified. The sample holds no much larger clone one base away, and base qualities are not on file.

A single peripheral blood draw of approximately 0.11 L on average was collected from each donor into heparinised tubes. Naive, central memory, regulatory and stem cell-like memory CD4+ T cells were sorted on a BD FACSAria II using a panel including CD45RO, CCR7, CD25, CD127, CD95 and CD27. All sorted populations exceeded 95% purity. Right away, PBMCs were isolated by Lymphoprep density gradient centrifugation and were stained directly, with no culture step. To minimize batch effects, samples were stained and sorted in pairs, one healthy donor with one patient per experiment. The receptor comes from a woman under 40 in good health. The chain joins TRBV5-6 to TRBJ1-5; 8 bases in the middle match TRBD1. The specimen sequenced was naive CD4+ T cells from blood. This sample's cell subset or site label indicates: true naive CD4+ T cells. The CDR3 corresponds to CASSIGQGFQPQHF. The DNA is TGTGCCAGCAGCATAGGACAGGGCTTTCAGCCCCAGCATTTT. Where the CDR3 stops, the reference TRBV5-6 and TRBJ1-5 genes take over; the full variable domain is DAGVTQSPTHLIKTRGQQVTLRCSPKSGHDTVSWYQQALGQGPQFIFQYYEEEERQRGNFPDRFSGHQFPNYSSELNVNALLLGDSALYLCASSIGQGFQPQHFGDGTRLSIL.